These 27 T cell receptor beta chains share one sample of origin, sequenced in a study of blood T cells in healthy people across ages. Primers used in a second PCR of roughly 7 to 12 cycles were a sample-barcoded 5' primer and a J-beta primer mix. TCRdb redid the calling of the 5' RACE reads with MiXCR, one entry per CDR3 protein. The data show about 280,000 distinct CDR3 sequences, about 25% seen once. The sample was blood. Receptors originate from a woman aged 70-85 years in good health.

The genes are TRBV28 and TRBJ2-1; the D gene is possibly TRBD2 (6 bases). The V end lost 7 bases, the J end lost 1 base, and 20 bases lay between the germline ends. The CDR3 is 17 amino acids. Per germline, CDR1 MDHEN and CDR2 SYDVKM. The CDR3 spells CASTSLEGVVSYNEQFF. The CDR3 region has the DNA TGTGCCAGCACCTCATTGGAGGGAGTGGTTTCCTACAATGAGCAGTTCTTC.

Of note for this clonotype: An end of the junction does not agree with germline; a read error may underlie this. This chain links TRBV6-6 with TRBJ2-3; weak D call: TRBD1 (5 bases). This CDR3 comprises 13 residues. Per the germline V gene, CDR1 is MNHNY and CDR2 is SVGAGI (reference sequence). The CDR3 DNA reads TGTACCAGCAGTTACTCAGACAGACATACGCAGTATTTT. This codes for CTSSYSDRHTQYF.

The chain links TRBV2 to TRBJ2-3, with 7 bases aligning to TRBD2. The ends lost 0 bases at V and 2 bases at J; junction bases unmatched: 17. CDR3 length: 20 residues. Germline lookup yields CDR1 SNHLY and CDR2 FYNNEI. The CDR3 region has the DNA TGTGCCAGCAGTGAAGCGCTTCCCCGCTGGGGAGGGCGAGTCACAGATACGCAGTATTTT. It encodes CASSEALPRWGGRVTDTQYF.

This chain joins TRBV20-1 and TRBJ1-4; D is unclear. In germline, CDR1 is DFQATT, CDR2 SNEGSKA (reference sequence). The CDR3 covers 14 residues. V shed 6 bases and J shed 5 bases, with 16 bases lying between them. The CDR3, as DNA: TGCAGTGCGCTTTACAGAGAGACAAATGAAAAACTGTTTTTT. It specifies CSALYRETNEKLFF.

This clonotype showed up just a few times. V is TRBV18 and J is TRBJ1-3, with TRBD1 matching 7 bases. CDR3 length: 15 amino acids. Per germline, CDR1 KGHSH and CDR2 LQKENI. V shed 2 bases, J shed 3 bases, and the junction held 4 bases outside the gene matches. As DNA, the CDR3 is TGTGCCAGCTCACCAGTGACAGGGAATGGAAACACCATATATTTT. Translating gives CASSPVTGNGNTIYF. Using reference TRBV18 and TRBJ1-3 for the parts outside the CDR3, the full variable domain is NAGVMQNPRHLVRRRGQEARLRCSPMKGHSHVYWYRQLPEEGLKFMVYLQKENIIDESGMPKERFSAEFPKEGPSILRIQQVVRGDSAAYFCASSPVTGNGNTIYFGEGSWLTVV.

This clonotype was seen only once. The gene calls are TRBV5-1 and TRBJ1-2, with D hard to call. Germline V lookup: CDR1 SGHRS, CDR2 YFSETQ. CDR3 size: 14 residues. Deletions cut 0 bases from V and 1 base from J, with 7 bases between. The CDR3 sequence is CASSLAPDNYGYTF. Here the CDR3 DNA reads TGCGCCAGCAGCTTGGCACCTGATAACTATGGCTACACCTTC.

This clonotype was observed a few times. V and J are TRBV9 and TRBJ2-7; tentatively, D is TRBD1 or TRBD2 (6 bases each). V was clipped by 2 bases and J by 3 bases, with 15 bases between them. This CDR3 region has 15 residues. Per the germline V gene, CDR1 is SGDLS and CDR2 is YYNGEE. CDR3 DNA: TGTGCCAGCAGCGTGGGACATGGCGGGAACTACGAGCAGTACTTC. Its protein is CASSVGHGGNYEQYF.

The CDR3 nucleotides read TGTGCCAGCAGCATAGGAACCGCCTACGAGCAGTACTTC. It codes for CASSIGTAYEQYF. The J gene is TRBJ2-1, the V gene TRBV7-2; D call uncertain. The J call may be faulty, since TRBJ2-7 better matches the DNA end. Germline CDR1 reads SGHTA; CDR2 reads FQGNSA. The CDR3 runs to 13 residues.

This sequence joins TRBV21-1 and TRBJ2-5; TRBD1 is taken as the D call from the table, unchecked against the DNA. The closer fit of TRBJ2-7 to the DNA end suggests the J call may be wrong. TRBV21-1 is deemed a pseudogene. The CDR3 length is 16 residues. The CDR3: CASSNFPATGDCEQYF. The DNA of the CDR3 is TGTGCCAGCAGCAATTTCCCCGCGACAGGGGATTGCGAGCAGTACTTC.

The genes are TRBV6-1 and TRBJ2-5, with D maybe TRBD2 (6 bases). The V gene lost 6 bases and the J gene lost 3 bases, with 23 bases spanning the gap. This CDR3 is 17 amino acids long. Germline values: CDR1 MNHNS, CDR2 SASEGT. The CDR3 bases are TGTGCCAGCAGCGATAGCGGAACCGGGACCTCGAAAGAGACCCAGTACTTC. Its protein is CASSDSGTGTSKETQYF.

A few counts support this clonotype. The chain recombines TRBV20-1 with TRBJ2-7, with TRBD2 identical over 12 bases. This CDR3 is built from 16 residues. With 1 base clipped from V and 3 bases from J, the junction kept 7 bases outside the gene matches. Per the germline V gene, CDR1 is DFQATT and CDR2 is SNEGSKA (reference sequence). CDR3 sequence: CSARGLAGAFGYEQYF. In nucleotides, the CDR3 is TGCAGTGCTAGAGGACTAGCGGGAGCGTTCGGCTACGAGCAGTACTTC.

This sequence joins TRBV29-1 and TRBJ2-5, with 7 bases fitting TRBD1. The V and J ends lost 5 bases and 7 bases, in that order; junction bases with no gene match: 7. The CDR3 totals 12 residues. Per the germline V gene, CDR1 is SQVTM and CDR2 is ANQGSEA. CDR3 protein: CSVRDSSGTQYF. The CDR3 bases are TGCAGCGTTCGGGACAGCTCTGGGACCCAGTACTTC.

In this sample, this clonotype turned up a few times. The V gene is TRBV7-2, the J gene TRBJ1-1; weak D call: TRBD1 (6 bases). The CDR3 has 14 residues. Germline CDR1 SGHTA, CDR2 FQGNSA. V lost 1 base, J lost 4 bases, and 10 bases lay in between. This CDR3 is CASSLEQGFTEAFF. Here the CDR3 DNA reads TGTGCCAGCAGCTTAGAACAGGGTTTCACTGAAGCTTTCTTT. The variable domain in full, completed from reference TRBV7-2 and TRBJ1-1, reads GAGVSQSPSNKVTEKGKDVELRCDPISGHTALYWYRQSLGQGLEFLIYFQGNSAPDKSGLPSDRFSAERTGGSVSTLTIQRTQQEDSAVYLCASSLEQGFTEAFFGQGTRLTVV.

As to this clonotype: Since a much larger clone is just one base distant, this may be a read error. The gene calls are TRBV5-1 and TRBJ2-7; 13 positions agree with TRBD2. The junction had 7 bases not matched to a gene; V was cut back by 4 bases and J by 3 bases. Germline lookup yields CDR1 SGHRS and CDR2 YFSETQ. The CDR3 runs 16 residues. The CDR3, as DNA: TGCGCCAGCAGCCCCTCCGGGACTAGCGGGATCTACGAGCAGTACTTC. Its protein product is CASSPSGTSGIYEQYF.

This clonotype has only a few counts. The rearrangement joins TRBV14 to TRBJ2-5, with D perhaps given as TRBD1 or TRBD2 (5 bases each). Matching the DNA end better, TRBJ2-7 makes the J call doubtful. There are 15 residues in the CDR3. Germline lookup yields CDR1 SGHDN and CDR2 FVKESK. The CDR3 coding sequence is TGTGCCAGCAGCCACCCTCAACCTGGGGGCTACGAGCAGTACTTC. This translates into CASSHPQPGGYEQYF.

This clonotype was observed a handful of times. The chain couples TRBV3-1 to TRBJ2-2; D gene uncertain. Trimming took 5 bases from V and 7 from J, leaving 11 bases between them. Germline assignment: CDR1 LGHDT and CDR2 YNNKEL (reference sequence). CDR3 length: 13 amino acids. CDR3 DNA sequence: TGTGCCAGCAGCTCGGACGTTGGCGGGGAGCTGTTTTTT. Its protein is CASSSDVGGELFF. Based on the CDR3 plus reference TRBV3-1 and TRBJ2-2, the full variable domain is DTAVSQTPKYLVTQMGNDKSIKCEQNLGHDTMYWYKQDSKKFLKIMFSYNNKELIINETVPNRFSPKSPDKAHLNLHINSLELGDSAVYFCASSSDVGGELFFGEGSRLTVL.

The CDR3 is CASSQPGANVLTF. The CDR3 DNA follows: TGTGCCAGCAGCCAGCCCGGGGCCAACGTCCTGACTTTC. This chain joins TRBV11-1 and TRBJ2-6, with D hard to call. CDR1 is SGHAT, CDR2 FQDESV, per germline (reference sequence). The CDR3 sequence is 13 residues long. Between the trimmed V and J ends, which lost 5 bases and 4 bases, there was a span of 6 bases.

The chain joins TRBV7-2 to TRBJ1-1; D might be TRBD1 (6 bases). The germline V gene encodes CDR1 SGHTA and CDR2 FQGNSA. V was cut by 6 bases and J by 10 bases, with 15 bases left in between. The CDR3 sequence is 12 residues long. The CDR3 protein is CASRRPGHGAFF. In DNA form, the CDR3 reads TGTGCCAGCAGAAGACCGGGACACGGAGCTTTCTTT.

Of note for this clonotype: The junction departs from the called germline gene at one end, perhaps through a read error. V is TRBV7-2 and J is TRBJ2-5; 7 bases are shared with TRBD2. CDR1 is SGHTA, CDR2 FQGNSA, per germline. The CDR3 has 14 residues. The CDR3 DNA reads as TGTGACAGCAGCTTAGGCGGGACTAAGGAGACCCAGTACTTC. It specifies CDSSLGGTKETQYF. The variable domain in full, completed from reference TRBV7-2 and TRBJ2-5, reads GAGVSQSPSNKVTEKGKDVELRCDPISGHTALYWYRQSLGQGLEFLIYFQGNSAPDKSGLPSDRFSAERTGGSVSTLTIQRTQQEDSAVYLCDSSLGGTKETQYFGPGTRLLVL.

This clonotype was counted only a few times. The genes are TRBV28 and TRBJ2-5; no definite D call. The V gene's germline CDR1 is MDHEN and CDR2 SYDVKM. V lost 3 bases, J lost 2 bases, and 13 bases lay in between. This CDR3 has 15 residues. The CDR3: CASSFFSKKQETQYF. DNA of the CDR3: TGTGCCAGCAGTTTCTTCTCAAAAAAACAAGAGACCCAGTACTTC.

The chain combines TRBV20-1 with TRBJ2-4; no firm D call. This CDR3 is 15 amino acids long. Germline V gene sequence: CDR1 DFQATT, CDR2 SNEGSKA (reference sequence). With 1 base removed from V and 3 bases from J, the gap between germline ends came to 13 bases. The CDR3 region has the DNA TGCAGTGCTAGAGGGCCGAGTGATGGCAAAAACATTCAGTACTTC. Its translation: CSARGPSDGKNIQYF.

J is TRBJ1-4 and V is TRBV12-5, with 8 nucleotides matching TRBD1. Germline CDR1 is LGHNT and CDR2 is FRNRAP. J lost 8 bases, V lost 2 bases, and 7 bases had no gene match. The CDR3 consists of 15 residues. The CDR3 loop is CASGLSGGGREKLFF. CDR3 coding DNA: TGTGCTAGTGGTTTGTCAGGGGGCGGTCGCGAAAAACTGTTTTTT.

This clonotype was detected only a few times. The chain couples TRBV29-1 to TRBJ2-1, with no clear D. Germline V lookup: CDR1 SQVTM, CDR2 ANQGSEA. Trimming removed 4 bases from V and 9 bases from J, with 13 bases in between. The CDR3 extends over 12 amino acids. As DNA, the CDR3 is TGCAGCGTTGTTAGTTTAGGCGGTGAGCAGTTCTTC. Translating gives CSVVSLGGEQFF.

V usage is TRBV7-8 and J usage is TRBJ2-3, with TRBD2 matching over 9 bases. Trimming took 5 bases from V and 0 from J; bases not matched to a gene: 3. The CDR3 consists of 15 residues. Germline CDR1 reads SGHVS; CDR2 reads FQNEAQ. CDR3 DNA sequence: TGTGCCAGCAGCAAGACTAGCGGAAGCACAGATACGCAGTATTTT. Translated: CASSKTSGSTDTQYF. Looking up the rest from reference TRBV7-8 and TRBJ2-3 gives the full variable domain: GAGVSQSPRYKVAKRGQDVALRCDPISGHVSLFWYQQALGQGPEFLTYFQNEAQLDKSGLPSDRFFAERPEGSVSTLKIQRTQQEDSAVYLCASSKTSGSTDTQYFGPGTRLTVL.

The J gene is TRBJ2-1, the V gene TRBV12-3 or TRBV12-4; D uncertain. V shed 6 bases and J shed 2 bases, with 17 bases lying between them. CDR3 size: 16 residues. As DNA, the CDR3 is TGTGCCAGCAGCCCCGGGCCCACGCGAACCTACAATGAGCAGTTCTTC. Translation gives CASSPGPTRTYNEQFF.

This clonotype was counted only a few times. The chain carries TRBV7-6 and TRBJ2-2, with a weak D call TRBD2 (5 bases). CDR3 size: 15 residues. V lost 6 bases to trimming and J lost 6 bases, with 17 bases between them. Germline assignment: CDR1 SGHVS and CDR2 FNYEAQ. As DNA, the CDR3 is TGTGCCAGCAGTCCAGCGGCCCCCAACGCCGGGGAGCTGTTTTTT. Translation gives CASSPAAPNAGELFF.

The chain is built from TRBV4-1 and TRBJ2-1, with 9 nucleotides matching TRBD2. CDR1 is MGHRA and CDR2 is YSYEKL in the germline V gene. The CDR3 has 16 amino acids. Germline trimming cut 0 bases from V and 5 bases from J; bases unmatched to any gene: 5. CDR3 amino acids: CASSQEAGGSHNEQFF. The CDR3, as DNA: TGCGCCAGCAGCCAAGAGGCGGGAGGGTCACACAATGAGCAGTTCTTC.